This T cell receptor (beta chain) originates from a study of T cell responses to AZD1222 COVID-19 vaccine. Findings and limits, study-wide: Repertoires were obtained solely post-peak T cell response. Dominant at 160-218 and 743-854, vaccine-associated CD4 TCRs also spanned spike.

Germline V gene data show CDR1 as DFQATT and CDR2 as SNEGSKA (reference sequence). Trimming took 2 bases from V and 9 from J, leaving 7 bases between them. This CDR3 comprises 11 residues. TCRdb keeps only in-frame clones here, not all; method: immunoSEQ multiplex PCR. Of tens of thousands of clones in the sample, 75% to 90% are singletons; the top ten hold under 35%. In the case of this clone: Its antigen is unknown.

The receptor comes from an adult in good health. V gene TRBV20-1 combines with J gene TRBJ2-2; D remains ambiguous. The sample here was peripheral blood, taken on day 0 of AZD1222 vaccination. The chain's CDR3 is CSARFRRELFF. The DNA for the CDR3 is TGCAGTGCTAGATTCAGGAGGGAGCTGTTTTTT.